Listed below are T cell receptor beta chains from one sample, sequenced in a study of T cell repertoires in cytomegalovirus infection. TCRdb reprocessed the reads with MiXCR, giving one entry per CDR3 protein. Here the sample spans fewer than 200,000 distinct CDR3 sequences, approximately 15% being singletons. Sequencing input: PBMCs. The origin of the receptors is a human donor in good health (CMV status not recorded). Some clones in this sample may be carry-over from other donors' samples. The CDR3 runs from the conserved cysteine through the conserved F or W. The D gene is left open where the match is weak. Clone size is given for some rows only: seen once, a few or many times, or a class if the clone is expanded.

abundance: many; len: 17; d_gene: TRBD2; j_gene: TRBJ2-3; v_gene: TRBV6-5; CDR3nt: TGTGCCAGCAGTTACTCCCTAGCGGGAGTAAGGACAGATACGCAGTATTTT; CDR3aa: CASSYSLAGVRTDTQYF
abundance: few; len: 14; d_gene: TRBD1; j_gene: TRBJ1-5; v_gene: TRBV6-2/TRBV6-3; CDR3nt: TGTGCCAGCAGCGCGACAGGGGGGGGTCAGCCCCAGCATTTT; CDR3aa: CASSATGGGQPQHF
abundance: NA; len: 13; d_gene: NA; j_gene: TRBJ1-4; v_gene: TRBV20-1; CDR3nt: TGCAGTGGTCGAAGGTCGGCTAATGAAAAACTGTTTTTT; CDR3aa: CSGRRSANEKLFF
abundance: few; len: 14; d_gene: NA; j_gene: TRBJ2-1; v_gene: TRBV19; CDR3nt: TGTGCCAGTAGTATCGTGAGCTCCTACAATGAGCAGTTCTTC; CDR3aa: CASSIVSSYNEQFF
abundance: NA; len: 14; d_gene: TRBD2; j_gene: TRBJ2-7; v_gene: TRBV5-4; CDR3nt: TGTGCCAGCAGCTCGCGCGGGGGGGCCTACGAGCAGTACTTC; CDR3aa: CASSSRGGAYEQYF
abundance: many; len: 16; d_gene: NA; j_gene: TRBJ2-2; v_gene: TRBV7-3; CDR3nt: TGTGCCAGCAGCTCGGAAACAGGGTCTCTGACCGGGGAGCTGTTTTTT; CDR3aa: CASSSETGSLTGELFF
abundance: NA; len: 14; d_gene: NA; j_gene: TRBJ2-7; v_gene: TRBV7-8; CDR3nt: TGTGCCAGCAGCTTAGAAGGGGAGGATTTCGAGCAGTACTTC; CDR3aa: CASSLEGEDFEQYF
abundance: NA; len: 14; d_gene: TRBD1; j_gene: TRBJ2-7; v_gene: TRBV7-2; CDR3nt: TGTGCCAGCAGCTCAGGGGGCCAAATCCACGAGCAGTACTTC; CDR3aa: CASSSGGQIHEQYF
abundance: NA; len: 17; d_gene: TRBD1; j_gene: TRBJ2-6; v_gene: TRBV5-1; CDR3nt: TGCGCCAGCAGCCCCCCGACAGGGGGCGCTGGGGCCAACGTCCTGACTTTC; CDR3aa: CASSPPTGGAGANVLTF
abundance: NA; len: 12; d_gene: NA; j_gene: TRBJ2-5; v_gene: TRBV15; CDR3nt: TGTGCCACCAGCAGAGACCGGGAGACCCAGTACTTC; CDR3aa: CATSRDRETQYF
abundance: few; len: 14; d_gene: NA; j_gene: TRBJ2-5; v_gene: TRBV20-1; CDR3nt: TGCAGTGCTAGGGGTGAGGGGTACCAAGAGACCCAGTACTTC; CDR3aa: CSARGEGYQETQYF
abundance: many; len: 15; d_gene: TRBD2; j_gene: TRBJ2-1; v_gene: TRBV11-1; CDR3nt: TGTGCCAGCAGCTTAAGGAGACTAGCGTTCAATGAGCAGTTCTTC; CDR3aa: CASSLRRLAFNEQFF
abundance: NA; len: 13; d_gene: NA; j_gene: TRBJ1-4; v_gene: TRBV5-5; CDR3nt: TGTGCCAGCAGCTTGGCGGGGAATGAAAAACTGTTTTTT; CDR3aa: CASSLAGNEKLFF
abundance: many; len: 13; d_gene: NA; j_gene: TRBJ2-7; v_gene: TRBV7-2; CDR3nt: TGTGCCAGCAGCTTATTACAGGCCTACGAGCAGTACTTC; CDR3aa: CASSLLQAYEQYF
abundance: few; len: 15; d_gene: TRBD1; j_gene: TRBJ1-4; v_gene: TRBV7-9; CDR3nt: TGTGCCAGCAGCCCCCGGGGACAGGGAGATGAAAAACTGTTTTTT; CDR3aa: CASSPRGQGDEKLFF
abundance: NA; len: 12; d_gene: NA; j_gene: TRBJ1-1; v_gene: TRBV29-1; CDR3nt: TGCAGCGTTACTCGGGGAGGGGGTGAAGCTTTCTTT; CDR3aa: CSVTRGGGEAFF
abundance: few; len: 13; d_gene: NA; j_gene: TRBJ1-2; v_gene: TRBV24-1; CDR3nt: TGTGCCACCAGTGATACGGACGGATTTGGCTACACCTTC; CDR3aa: CATSDTDGFGYTF
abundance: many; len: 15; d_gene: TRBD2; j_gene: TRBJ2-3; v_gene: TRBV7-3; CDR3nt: TGTGCCAGCAGCCCTGGGGGGGGAGGGCGGGATACGCAGTATTTT; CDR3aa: CASSPGGGGRDTQYF